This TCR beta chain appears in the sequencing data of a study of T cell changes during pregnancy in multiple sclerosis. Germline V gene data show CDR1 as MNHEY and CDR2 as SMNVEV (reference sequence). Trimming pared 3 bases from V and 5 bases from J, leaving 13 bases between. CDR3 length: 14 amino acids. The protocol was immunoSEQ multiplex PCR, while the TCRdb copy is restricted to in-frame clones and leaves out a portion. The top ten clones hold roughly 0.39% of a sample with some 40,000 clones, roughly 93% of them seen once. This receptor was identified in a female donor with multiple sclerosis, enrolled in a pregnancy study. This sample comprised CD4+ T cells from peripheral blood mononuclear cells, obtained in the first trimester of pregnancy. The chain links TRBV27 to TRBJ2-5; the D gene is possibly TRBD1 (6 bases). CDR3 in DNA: TGTGCCAGCAGTTTGTACAGGGCCCGGGAGACCCAGTACTTC. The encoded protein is CASSLYRARETQYF.